The rows below give T cell receptor beta chains drawn from one sample of a study of cytomegalovirus exposure and HLA in healthy donors. Sequenced by immunoSEQ multiplex PCR; TCRdb stores in-frame clones only, minus some. Among around 220,000 clones listed, 80% to 90% were seen once. The sample taken for sequencing was PBMCs. The origin of the receptors is a woman aged 18-29 years in good health and CMV-seronegative. CDR3s include the opening cysteine and the closing phenylalanine or tryptophan. D genes are given only for firm matches. The size entry is marked missing in some rows and otherwise reads once, few, many or a size class.

TRBJ2-3	.	TRBV18	.	TGTGCCAGCTCACGTAGGACAGAACCAGATACGCAGTATTTT	CASSRRTEPDTQYF
TRBJ2-7	.	TRBV29-1	.	TGCAGCGTTGAAGATCGGGGTTCGACCTACGAGCAGTACTTC	CSVEDRGSTYEQYF
TRBJ2-7	TRBD1	TRBV2	.	TGTGCCAGCAGTGATTTACAGGGGGCTAAGGAACCCTACGAGCAGTACTTC	CASSDLQGAKEPYEQYF
TRBJ2-7	TRBD2	TRBV5-4	.	TGTGCCAGCAGCTCTAGCGGGAGAAACGAGCAGTACTTC	CASSSSGRNEQYF
TRBJ1-2	.	TRBV7-2	.	TGTGCCAGCAGCTTAGGAGGGTTTGGCTACACCTTC	CASSLGGFGYTF
TRBJ2-7	TRBD1	TRBV19	.	TGTGCCACCAGGAGAGGGGGCGACTACGAGCAGTACTTC	CATRRGGDYEQYF
TRBJ2-7	.	TRBV5-6	.	TGTGCCAGCAGCAACATGGACTCACCCTCCTACGAGCAGTACTTC	CASSNMDSPSYEQYF
TRBJ1-2	TRBD1	TRBV19	few	TGTGCCAGTAGTCCTACCCGACAGGGGAGAGGCTACACCTTC	CASSPTRQGRGYTF
TRBJ1-3	.	TRBV30	.	TGTGCCTGGAGTATAACCCAGACAGGCCCTGGAAACACCATATATTTT	CAWSITQTGPGNTIYF
TRBJ1-5	.	TRBV6-6	.	TGTGCCAGCGTTATGGGAGACGGTAGCAATCAGCCCCAGCATTTT	CASVMGDGSNQPQHF
TRBJ2-5	.	TRBV5-1	.	TGCGCCAGCAGCAGGTGGACAGATCAAGAGACCCAGTACTTC	CASSRWTDQETQYF
TRBJ1-2	.	TRBV5-8	.	TGTGCCAGCAGTCGGACAAACTATGGCTACACCTTC	CASSRTNYGYTF
TRBJ2-1	.	TRBV7-2	.	TGTGCCAGCAGCCGAGGTCCGGCGTTAGTCTCCTACAATGAGCAGTTCTTC	CASSRGPALVSYNEQFF
TRBJ1-4	.	TRBV27	once	TGTGCCAGCAGTCTTACCAGGACAGCTAATGAAAAACTGTTTTTT	CASSLTRTANEKLFF
TRBJ1-3	.	TRBV27	.	TGTGCCAGCAGTCTCAGGGGTCGGTCTGGAAACACCATATATTTT	CASSLRGRSGNTIYF
TRBJ2-7	.	TRBV6-5	.	TGTGCCAGCAGTTACAATACAGGGTTCGAGCAGTACTTC	CASSYNTGFEQYF
TRBJ1-5	.	TRBV19	.	TGTGCCAGTAGTAGGGCGAGCAGGCAGCCCCAGCATTTT	CASSRASRQPQHF
TRBJ1-1	TRBD1	TRBV28	.	TGTGCCAGCAGTGAGCCTACAGGGGCAAGAGACACTGAAGCTTTCTTT	CASSEPTGARDTEAFF
TRBJ2-5	.	TRBV5-6	.	TGTGCCAGCAGCTTGTTACTAGCAGAGACCCAGTACTTC	CASSLLLAETQYF
TRBJ2-3	.	TRBV6-1	.	TGTGCCAGCAGTGAAGCCCGACTAACAGATACGCAGTATTTT	CASSEARLTDTQYF
TRBJ1-2	.	TRBV5-6	.	TGTGCCAGCAGCTTGGGCCAAAGCCGGGGGGGCGCAAATGGCTACACCTTC	CASSLGQSRGGANGYTF
TRBJ2-5	.	TRBV28	.	TGTGCCAGCAGTACCCAGGGAGGATACCGAGAGACCCAGTACTTC	CASSTQGGYRETQYF
TRBJ1-4	TRBD1	TRBV28	.	TGTGCCAGCAGGCGACAGGGTGGCGGCGAAAAACTGTTTTTT	CASRRQGGGEKLFF